The 2 T cell receptor beta chains presented below share a single source sample, sequenced in a study of CD8 T cell repertoires and HIV-1 epitope variants. This table comes from immunoSEQ multiplex PCR, and its TCRdb copy is limited to in-frame clones, with some not included. Among 5,000 to 7,500 clones, roughly two thirds were seen once, and the ten largest hold roughly two fifths. The antigens for these receptors are not known. Sample: cultured CD8+ T cells derived from PBMCs. Receptors were obtained from a male donor with HIV.

This clone was detected a few times. The chain links TRBV14 to TRBJ1-6; possibly TRBD1 for D (5 bases). Trimming removed 0 bases at V and 2 bases at J, with 8 bases between. The CDR3 loop spans 16 amino acids. CDR1 is SGHDN, CDR2 FVKESK, per germline. The CDR3 here is CASSQEWGAYNSPLHF. The CDR3 DNA follows: TGTGCCAGCAGCCAAGAGTGGGGGGCCTATAATTCACCCCTCCACTTT.

V and J are TRBV28 and TRBJ2-7; no clear D. V gave up 5 bases and J gave up 3 bases, with 2 bases separating them. The CDR3 covers 10 residues. The V gene's germline CDR1 is MDHEN and CDR2 SYDVKM. The CDR3 spells CASSDYEQYF. As DNA, the CDR3 is TGTGCCAGCAGTGACTACGAGCAGTACTTC.